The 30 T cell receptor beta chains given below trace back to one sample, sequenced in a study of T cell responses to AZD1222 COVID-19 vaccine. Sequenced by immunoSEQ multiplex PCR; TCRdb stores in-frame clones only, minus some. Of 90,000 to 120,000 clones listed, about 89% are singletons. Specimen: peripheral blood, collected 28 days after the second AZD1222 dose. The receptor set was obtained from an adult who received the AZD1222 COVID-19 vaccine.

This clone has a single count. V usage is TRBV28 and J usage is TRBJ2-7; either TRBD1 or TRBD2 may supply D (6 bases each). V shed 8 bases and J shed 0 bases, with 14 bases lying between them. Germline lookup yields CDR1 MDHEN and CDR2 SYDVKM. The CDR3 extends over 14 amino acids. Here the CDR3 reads CASLGGPDSYEQYF. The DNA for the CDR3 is TGTGCCAGCCTTGGGGGGCCAGACTCCTACGAGCAGTACTTC.

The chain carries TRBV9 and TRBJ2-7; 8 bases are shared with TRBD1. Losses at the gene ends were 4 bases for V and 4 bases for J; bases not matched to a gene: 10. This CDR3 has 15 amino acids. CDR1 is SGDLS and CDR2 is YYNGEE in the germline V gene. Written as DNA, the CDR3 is TGTGCCAGCAGCTTAAAAGCAGGGGGCGCTTACGAGCAGTACTTC. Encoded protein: CASSLKAGGAYEQYF.

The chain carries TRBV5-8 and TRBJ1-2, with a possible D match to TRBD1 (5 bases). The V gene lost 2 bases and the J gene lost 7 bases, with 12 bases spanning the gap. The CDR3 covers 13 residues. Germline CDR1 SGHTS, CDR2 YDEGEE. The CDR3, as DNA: TGTGCCAGCAGCTTACGGGGGAGAGCTGGCTACACCTTC. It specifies CASSLRGRAGYTF.

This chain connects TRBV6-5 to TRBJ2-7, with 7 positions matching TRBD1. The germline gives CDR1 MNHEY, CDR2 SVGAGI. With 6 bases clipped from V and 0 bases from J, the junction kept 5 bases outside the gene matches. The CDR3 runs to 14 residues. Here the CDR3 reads CASSLGQLSYEQYF. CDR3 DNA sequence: TGTGCCAGCAGCCTGGGACAGCTCTCCTACGAGCAGTACTTC.

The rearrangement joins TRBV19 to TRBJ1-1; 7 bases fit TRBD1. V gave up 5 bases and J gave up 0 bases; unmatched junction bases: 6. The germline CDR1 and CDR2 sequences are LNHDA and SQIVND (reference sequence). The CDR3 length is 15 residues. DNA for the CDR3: TGTGCCAGTAGTTGGGACAGACTCATGAACACTGAAGCTTTCTTT. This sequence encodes CASSWDRLMNTEAFF.

The DNA for the CDR3 is TGTGCCAGCAGTTCCGGACTTGGACAGGCAGACGAGCAGTACTTC. Protein: CASSSGLGQADEQYF. V usage is TRBV6-5 and J usage is TRBJ2-7; 7 nucleotides match TRBD1. CDR3 length: 15 residues. The J segment lost 5 bases and the V segment lost 4 bases, leaving 11 bases of the junction unmatched. Germline values: CDR1 MNHEY, CDR2 SVGAGI.

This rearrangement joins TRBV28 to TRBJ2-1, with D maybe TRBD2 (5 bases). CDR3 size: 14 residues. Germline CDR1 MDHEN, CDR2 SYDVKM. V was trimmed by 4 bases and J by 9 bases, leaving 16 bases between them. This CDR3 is CASSSTLAPTEQFF. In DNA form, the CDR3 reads TGTGCCAGCAGTTCCACTCTAGCTCCAACTGAGCAGTTCTTC.

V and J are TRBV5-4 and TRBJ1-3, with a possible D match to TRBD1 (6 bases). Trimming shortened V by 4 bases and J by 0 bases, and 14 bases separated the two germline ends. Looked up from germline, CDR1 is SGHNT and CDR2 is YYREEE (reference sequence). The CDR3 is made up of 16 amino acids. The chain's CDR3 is CASSTGQTNSGNTIYF. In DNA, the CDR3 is TGTGCCAGCAGCACCGGACAGACCAACTCTGGAAACACCATATATTTT.

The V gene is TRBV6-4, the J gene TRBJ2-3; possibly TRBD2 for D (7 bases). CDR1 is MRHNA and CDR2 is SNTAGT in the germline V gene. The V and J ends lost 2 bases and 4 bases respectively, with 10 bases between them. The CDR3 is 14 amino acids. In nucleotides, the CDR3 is TGTGCCAGCAGTGACGGGGGGGCCTCAGATACGCAGTATTTT. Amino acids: CASSDGGASDTQYF.

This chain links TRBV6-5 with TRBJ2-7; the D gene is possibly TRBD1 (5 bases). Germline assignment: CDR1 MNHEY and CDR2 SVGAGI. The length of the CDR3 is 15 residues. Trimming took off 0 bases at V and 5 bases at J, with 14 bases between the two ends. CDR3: CASSYSRAARDEQYF. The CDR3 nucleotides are TGTGCCAGCAGTTACTCCCGGGCCGCCAGGGACGAGCAGTACTTC.

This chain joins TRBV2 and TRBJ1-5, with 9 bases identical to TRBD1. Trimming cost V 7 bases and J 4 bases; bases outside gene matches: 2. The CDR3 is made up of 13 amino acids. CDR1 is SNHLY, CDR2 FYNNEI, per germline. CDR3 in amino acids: CASMDRGNQPQHF. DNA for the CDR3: TGTGCCAGCATGGACAGGGGTAATCAGCCCCAGCATTTT.

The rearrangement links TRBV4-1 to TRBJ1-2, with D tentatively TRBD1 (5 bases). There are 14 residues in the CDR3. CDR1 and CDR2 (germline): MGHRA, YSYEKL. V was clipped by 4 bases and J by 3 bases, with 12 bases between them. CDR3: CASSRGLGDYGYTF. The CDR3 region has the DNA TGCGCCAGCAGCCGGGGTTTAGGGGACTATGGCTACACCTTC.

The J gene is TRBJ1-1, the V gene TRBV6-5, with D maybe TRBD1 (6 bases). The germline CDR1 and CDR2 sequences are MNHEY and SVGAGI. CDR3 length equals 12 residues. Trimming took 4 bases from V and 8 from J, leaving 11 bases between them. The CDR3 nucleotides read TGTGCCAGCAGTTCCCTCGGACAGGAAGCTTTCTTT. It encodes CASSSLGQEAFF.

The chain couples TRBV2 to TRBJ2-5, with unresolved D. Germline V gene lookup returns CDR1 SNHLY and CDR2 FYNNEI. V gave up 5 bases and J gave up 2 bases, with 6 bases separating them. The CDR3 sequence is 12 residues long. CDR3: CASSSYQETQYF. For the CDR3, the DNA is TGTGCCAGCAGTTCATATCAAGAGACCCAGTACTTC.

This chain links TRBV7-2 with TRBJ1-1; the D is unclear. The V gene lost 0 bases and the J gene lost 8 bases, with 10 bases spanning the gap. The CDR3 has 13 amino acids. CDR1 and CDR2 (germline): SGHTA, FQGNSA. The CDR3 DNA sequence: TGTGCCAGCAGCTTAGCGAGGGTAAACGAAGCTTTCTTT. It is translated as CASSLARVNEAFF.

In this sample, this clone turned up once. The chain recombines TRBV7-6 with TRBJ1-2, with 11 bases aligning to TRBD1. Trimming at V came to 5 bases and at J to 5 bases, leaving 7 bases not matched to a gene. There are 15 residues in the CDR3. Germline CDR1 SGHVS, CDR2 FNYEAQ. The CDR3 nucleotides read TGTGCCAGCAGCCCCGGACAGGGGGCTTCTTATGGCTACACCTTC. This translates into CASSPGQGASYGYTF.

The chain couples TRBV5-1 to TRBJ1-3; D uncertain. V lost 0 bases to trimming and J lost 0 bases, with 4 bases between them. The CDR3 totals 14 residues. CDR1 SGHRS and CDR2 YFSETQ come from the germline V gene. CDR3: CASSLGGSGNTIYF. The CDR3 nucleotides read TGCGCCAGCAGCTTGGGCGGCTCTGGAAACACCATATATTTT.

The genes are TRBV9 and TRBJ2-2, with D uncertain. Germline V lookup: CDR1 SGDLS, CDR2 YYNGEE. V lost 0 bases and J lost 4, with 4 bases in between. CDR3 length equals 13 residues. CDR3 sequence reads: CASSVALTGELFF. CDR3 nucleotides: TGTGCCAGCAGCGTAGCCCTCACCGGGGAGCTGTTTTTT.

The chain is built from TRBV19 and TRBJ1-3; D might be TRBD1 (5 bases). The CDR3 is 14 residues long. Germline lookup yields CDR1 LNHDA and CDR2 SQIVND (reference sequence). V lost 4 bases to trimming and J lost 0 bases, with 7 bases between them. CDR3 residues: CASSTQGSGNTIYF. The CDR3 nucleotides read TGTGCCAGTAGTACCCAGGGCTCTGGAAACACCATATATTTT.

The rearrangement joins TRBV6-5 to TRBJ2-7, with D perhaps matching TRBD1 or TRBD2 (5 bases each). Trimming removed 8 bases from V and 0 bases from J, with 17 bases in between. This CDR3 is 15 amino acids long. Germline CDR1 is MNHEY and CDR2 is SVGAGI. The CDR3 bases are TGTGCCAGCCGGTGGGGGAAATTAAGCTCCTACGAGCAGTACTTC. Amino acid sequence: CASRWGKLSSYEQYF.

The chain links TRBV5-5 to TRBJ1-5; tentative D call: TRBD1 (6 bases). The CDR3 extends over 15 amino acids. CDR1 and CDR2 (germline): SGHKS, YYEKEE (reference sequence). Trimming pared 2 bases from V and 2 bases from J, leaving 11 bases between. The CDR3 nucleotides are TGTGCCAGCAGCTTTTCAGGGGCGGGCAATCAGCCCCAGCATTTT. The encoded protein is CASSFSGAGNQPQHF.

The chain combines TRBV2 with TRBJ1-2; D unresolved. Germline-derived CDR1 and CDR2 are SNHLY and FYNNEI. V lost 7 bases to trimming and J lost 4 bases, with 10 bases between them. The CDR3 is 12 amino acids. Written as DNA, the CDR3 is TGTGCCAGCATCCGAGCGGGCTATGGCTACACCTTC. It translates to CASIRAGYGYTF.

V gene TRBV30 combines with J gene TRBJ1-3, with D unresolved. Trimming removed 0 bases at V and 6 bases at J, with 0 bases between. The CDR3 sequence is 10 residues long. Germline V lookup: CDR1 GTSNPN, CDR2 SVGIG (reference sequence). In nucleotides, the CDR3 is TGTGCCTGGAGTGTAAACACCATATATTTT. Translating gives CAWSVNTIYF.

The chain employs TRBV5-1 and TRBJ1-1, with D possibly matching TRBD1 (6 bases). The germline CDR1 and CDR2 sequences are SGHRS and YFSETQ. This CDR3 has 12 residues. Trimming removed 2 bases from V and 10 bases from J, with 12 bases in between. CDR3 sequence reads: CASSFSGEGAFF. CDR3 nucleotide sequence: TGCGCCAGCAGCTTCTCAGGGGAAGGAGCTTTCTTT.

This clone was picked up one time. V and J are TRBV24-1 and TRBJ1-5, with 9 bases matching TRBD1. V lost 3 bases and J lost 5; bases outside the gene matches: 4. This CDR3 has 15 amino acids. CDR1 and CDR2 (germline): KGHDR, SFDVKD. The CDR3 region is CATSDGQGLDQPQHF. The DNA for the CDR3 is TGTGCCACCAGTGATGGACAGGGGTTGGATCAGCCCCAGCATTTT.

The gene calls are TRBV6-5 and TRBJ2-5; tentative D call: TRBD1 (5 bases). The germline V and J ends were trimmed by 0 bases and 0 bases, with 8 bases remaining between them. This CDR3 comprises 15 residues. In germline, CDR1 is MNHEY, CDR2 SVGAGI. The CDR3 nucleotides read TGTGCCAGCAGTTACTCTGAGACAGACCAAGAGACCCAGTACTTC. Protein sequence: CASSYSETDQETQYF.

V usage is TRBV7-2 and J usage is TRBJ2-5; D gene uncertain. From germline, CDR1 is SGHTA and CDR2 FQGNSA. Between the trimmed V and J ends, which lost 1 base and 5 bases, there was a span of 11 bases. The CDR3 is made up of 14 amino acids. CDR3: CASSLGASGETQYF. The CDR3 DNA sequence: TGTGCCAGCAGCTTAGGGGCTAGTGGGGAGACCCAGTACTTC.

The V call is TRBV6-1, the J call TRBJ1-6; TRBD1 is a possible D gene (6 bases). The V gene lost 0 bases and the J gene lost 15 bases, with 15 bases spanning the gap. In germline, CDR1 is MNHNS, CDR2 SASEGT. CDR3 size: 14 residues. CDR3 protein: CASSEARTGAHLHF. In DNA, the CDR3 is TGTGCCAGCAGTGAAGCCAGGACGGGGGCCCACCTCCACTTT.

The CDR3 nucleotides are TGTGCCAGCAGTTACTTAGCTAATGAAAAACTGTTTTTT. Residues: CASSYLANEKLFF. The chain has TRBV6-5 and TRBJ1-4; D is undetermined. This CDR3 has 13 residues. Germline CDR1 and CDR2: MNHEY and SVGAGI. V lost 1 base, J lost 3 bases, and 3 bases lay in between.

CDR3 loop: CASSTGQTNTEAFF. CDR3 DNA sequence: TGTGCCAGCAGCACGGGACAGACGAACACTGAAGCTTTCTTT. The chain joins TRBV7-9 to TRBJ1-1; TRBD1 aligns across 7 bases. CDR3 length: 14 amino acids. Germline-derived CDR1 and CDR2 are SEHNR and FQNEAQ (reference sequence). Trimming took 5 bases from V and 1 from J; bases not matched to a gene: 4.